These 25 T cell receptor beta chains originate from one sample sequenced in a study of cytomegalovirus exposure and HLA in healthy donors. The PCR made use of 60 Vbeta and 13 Jbeta primers. Sequencing used immunoSEQ multiplex PCR; TCRdb keeps in-frame clones, though not all of them. This sample carries more than 100,000 clones, around 73% of them seen once, and the ten largest clones take 8% to 8.5%. The sequenced sample consisted of PBMCs. The receptors derive from a middle-aged woman in good health and CMV-seropositive.

This clone came up a few times. This rearrangement joins TRBV2 to TRBJ1-2; 8 bases agree with TRBD1. Germline V gene sequence: CDR1 SNHLY, CDR2 FYNNEI. V gave up 4 bases and J gave up 3 bases; unmatched junction bases: 13. The CDR3 covers 17 residues. The CDR3 bases are TGTGCCAGCAGTGTTGACAGGGGAGGGCCAATTGACTATGGCTACACCTTC. Translation gives CASSVDRGGPIDYGYTF.

This chain's CDR3 is CASSSRTGAETQYF. The CDR3 bases are TGTGCCAGCAGCTCGCGGACAGGGGCAGAGACCCAGTACTTC. The chain combines TRBV7-2 with TRBJ2-5; 9 nucleotides agree with TRBD1. CDR1 and CDR2 (germline): SGHTA, FQGNSA. The V and J ends lost 4 bases and 4 bases, in that order; junction bases with no gene match: 4. CDR3 size: 14 residues.

The chain employs TRBV4-1 and TRBJ2-1; TRBD2 might be the D (6 bases). From germline, CDR1 is MGHRA and CDR2 YSYEKL. V gave up 2 bases and J gave up 10 bases, with 15 bases separating them. CDR3 length equals 14 residues. Here the CDR3 reads CASSQRTEGGEQFF. As DNA, the CDR3 is TGCGCCAGCAGCCAACGAACGGAAGGAGGGGAGCAGTTCTTC.

V gene TRBV27 combines with J gene TRBJ1-4; 7 bases agree with TRBD1. Trimming took 5 bases from V and 8 from J; bases not matched to a gene: 8. This CDR3 has 14 residues. Germline CDR1 reads MNHEY; CDR2 reads SMNVEV (reference sequence). As DNA, the CDR3 is TGTGCCAGCAGTCAGCCGGGACAGTCGGAAAAACTGTTTTTT. This codes for CASSQPGQSEKLFF.

This clone has only one observation. V and J are TRBV6-5 and TRBJ1-3, with no clear D. Per the germline V gene, CDR1 is MNHEY and CDR2 is SVGAGI. This CDR3 region has 13 residues. V gave up 4 bases and J gave up 0 bases, with 4 bases separating them. The chain's CDR3 is CASSFSSGNTIYF. CDR3 sequence (DNA): TGTGCCAGCAGTTTCAGCTCTGGAAACACCATATATTTT.

This clone was detected a few times. V and J are TRBV25-1 and TRBJ1-1, with D possibly matching TRBD1 (6 bases). V shed 4 bases and J shed 3 bases, with 12 bases lying between them. The CDR3 totals 14 residues. Germline V gene data show CDR1 as MGHDK and CDR2 as SYGVNS. The CDR3 region has the DNA TGTGCCAGCAGTGGCTACAGGGCGGACACTGAAGCTTTCTTT. Translation gives CASSGYRADTEAFF.

The chain employs TRBV6-5 and TRBJ1-1; weak D call: TRBD1 (6 bases). Trimming cost V 6 bases and J 0 bases, with 11 bases left between them. The CDR3 is 14 amino acids. The germline V gene encodes CDR1 MNHEY and CDR2 SVGAGI. The CDR3 sequence is CASRRQALNTEAFF. CDR3 DNA: TGTGCCAGCAGGCGACAGGCCTTGAACACTGAAGCTTTCTTT.

The chain uses TRBV5-1 and TRBJ1-2; 7 nucleotides line up with TRBD1. Germline CDR1 and CDR2: SGHRS and YFSETQ. V was pared by 0 bases and J by 3 bases, with 5 bases of the junction left unmatched. This CDR3 has 15 amino acids. The CDR3 sequence: CASSLDARGDYGYTF. CDR3 in DNA: TGCGCCAGCAGCTTGGACGCCAGGGGGGACTATGGCTACACCTTC.

The chain links TRBV2 to TRBJ2-3, with D tentatively TRBD2 (6 bases). The V end lost 6 bases, the J end lost 5 bases, and 18 bases lay between the germline ends. The germline V gene has CDR1 SNHLY and CDR2 FYNNEI. The CDR3 runs to 15 residues. This chain's CDR3 is CASSLERGGGDTQYF. Here the CDR3 DNA reads TGTGCCAGCAGCCTCGAACGGGGAGGAGGAGATACGCAGTATTTT.

The chain uses TRBV7-9 and TRBJ1-2; possible D gene TRBD1, 5 bases. V lost 5 bases and J lost 4, with 11 bases in between. CDR1 SEHNR and CDR2 FQNEAQ come from the germline V gene (reference sequence). The CDR3 extends over 13 amino acids. This CDR3 reads CASSLAQGYGYTF. The CDR3 coding sequence is TGTGCCAGCAGCCTTGCTCAGGGCTATGGCTACACCTTC.

The chain employs TRBV6-5 and TRBJ1-4; no clear D. CDR3 size: 13 residues. Germline loops: CDR1 MNHEY, CDR2 SVGAGI. V was shortened by 3 bases and J by 8 bases, with 10 bases between the two germline ends. The CDR3 DNA reads TGTGCCAGCAGTTATGGGCTAAAAGAAAAACTGTTTTTT. It yields the protein CASSYGLKEKLFF.

The chain combines TRBV5-6 with TRBJ1-1; D is unresolved. V shed 1 base and J shed 1 base, with 8 bases lying between them. The CDR3 spans 14 residues. Germline assignment: CDR1 SGHDT and CDR2 YYEEEE. Here the CDR3 reads CASSLPEQNTEAFF. DNA of the CDR3: TGTGCCAGCAGCTTGCCAGAACAGAACACTGAAGCTTTCTTT.

The chain's CDR3 is CASSPGQGRGQETQYF. The CDR3 DNA reads TGTGCCAGCAGCCCAGGTCAGGGTAGGGGCCAAGAGACCCAGTACTTC. This rearrangement joins TRBV9 to TRBJ2-5, with D perhaps TRBD1 (5 bases). CDR3 length: 16 residues. The germline V and J ends were trimmed by 4 bases and 1 base, with 17 bases remaining between them. Germline assignment: CDR1 SGDLS and CDR2 YYNGEE.

The V and J genes are TRBV11-2 and TRBJ2-5; TRBD2 is a possible D gene (6 bases). The ends were cut back, 6 bases at V and 4 bases at J, with 15 bases in the middle. Germline V gene lookup returns CDR1 SGHAT and CDR2 FQNNGV. This CDR3 contains 14 residues. CDR3 protein: CASSPRGGVETQYF. DNA for the CDR3: TGTGCCAGCAGTCCGAGGGGCGGGGTAGAGACCCAGTACTTC.

This chain connects TRBV2 to TRBJ1-1, with unresolved D. Trimming cost V 3 bases and J 7 bases, with 9 bases left between them. Germline CDR1 is SNHLY and CDR2 is FYNNEI. The CDR3 covers 12 residues. This CDR3 reads CASSDRGFEAFF. In nucleotides, the CDR3 is TGTGCCAGCAGTGATCGGGGTTTTGAAGCTTTCTTT.

This chain connects TRBV11-1 to TRBJ1-2, with no clear D. V lost 0 bases to trimming and J lost 3 bases, with 17 bases between them. Germline V gene lookup returns CDR1 SGHAT and CDR2 FQDESV (reference sequence). The CDR3 is 17 residues long. The CDR3 DNA sequence: TGTGCCAGCAGCTTAGCGGAGGTTGCAAGGCGGGACTATGGCTACACCTTC. This gives the protein CASSLAEVARRDYGYTF.

The chain couples TRBV5-6 to TRBJ2-2; D is ambiguous. There are 12 residues in the CDR3. Germline loops: CDR1 SGHDT, CDR2 YYEEEE. Trimming took 4 bases from V and 1 from J, leaving 2 bases between them. CDR3 in amino acids: CASSRNTGELFF. DNA for the CDR3: TGTGCCAGCAGCCGGAACACCGGGGAGCTGTTTTTT. The full variable domain, completed using reference TRBV5-6 and TRBJ2-2, is DAGVTQSPTHLIKTRGQQVTLRCSPKSGHDTVSWYQQALGQGPQFIFQYYEEEERQRGNFPDRFSGHQFPNYSSELNVNALLLGDSALYLCASSRNTGELFFGEGSRLTVL.

V is TRBV29-1 and J is TRBJ2-7; 11 bases align to TRBD1. V was pared by 1 base and J by 4 bases, with 6 bases of the junction left unmatched. This CDR3 spans 15 amino acids. Germline lookup yields CDR1 SQVTM and CDR2 ANQGSEA. CDR3 nucleotides: TGCAGCGTTGAAGGTGGACAGGGGGCCAGATACGAGCAGTACTTC. It specifies CSVEGGQGARYEQYF.

This clone was found once. This chain uses TRBV12-5 with TRBJ1-1; D remains ambiguous. The CDR3 is 14 residues long. V shed 4 bases and J shed 2 bases, with 11 bases lying between them. The V gene's germline CDR1 is LGHNT and CDR2 FRNRAP. CDR3 bases: TGTGCTAGTGGTTGGGGAGGGTCCAACACTGAAGCTTTCTTT. Its translation is CASGWGGSNTEAFF.

This clone was seen once. The chain's CDR3 is CASSDAGAVGELFF. The CDR3, as DNA: TGTGCCAGCAGTGATGCAGGGGCGGTCGGGGAGCTGTTTTTT. V usage is TRBV25-1 and J usage is TRBJ2-2; TRBD1 might be the D (6 bases). Looked up from germline, CDR1 is MGHDK and CDR2 is SYGVNS. The CDR3 runs to 14 residues. Between the trimmed V and J ends, which lost 3 bases and 7 bases, there was a span of 12 bases.

This clone was seen only once. V is TRBV11-2 and J is TRBJ1-2; 7 nucleotides agree with TRBD1. The CDR3 runs 14 residues. Germline CDR1 and CDR2: SGHAT and FQNNGV. V lost 5 bases to trimming and J lost 4 bases; unmatched junction nucleotides: 7. The CDR3 bases are TGTGCCAGCAGCCCCGGACAGGAAAGCTATGGCTACACCTTC. Its protein is CASSPGQESYGYTF.

As for this clone: This specimen includes other DNA sequences encoding the same CDR3. This chain links TRBV5-1 with TRBJ2-1; TRBD2 might be the D (6 bases). Per germline, CDR1 SGHRS and CDR2 YFSETQ. The CDR3 is made up of 15 amino acids. V gave up 2 bases and J gave up 0 bases, with 9 bases separating them. CDR3 nucleotide sequence: TGCGCCAGCAGCTTAGCGGGTAGCTCCTACAATGAGCAGTTCTTC. This gives the protein CASSLAGSSYNEQFF.

The chain has TRBV28 and TRBJ2-1; 10 nucleotides match TRBD1. The CDR3 consists of 16 residues. V lost 2 bases to trimming and J lost 15 bases; unmatched junction nucleotides: 16. The V gene's germline CDR1 is MDHEN and CDR2 SYDVKM. The CDR3 protein is CASSLPMDRGEWVLFF. CDR3 bases: TGTGCCAGCAGTTTACCCATGGACAGGGGGGAATGGGTTCTGTTCTTC.

V gene TRBV9 combines with J gene TRBJ1-3, with D uncertain. Germline CDR1 SGDLS, CDR2 YYNGEE. V was pared by 3 bases and J by 2 bases, with 12 bases between. This CDR3 is 15 amino acids long. This CDR3 is CASSESSGTGNTIYF. The CDR3 coding sequence is TGTGCCAGCAGCGAGTCAAGCGGAACTGGAAACACCATATATTTT.

V and J are TRBV7-9 and TRBJ1-1, with D tentatively TRBD1 (5 bases). Trimming removed 0 bases at V and 1 base at J, with 9 bases between. The CDR3 has 15 amino acids. Germline values: CDR1 SEHNR, CDR2 FQNEAQ (reference sequence). In DNA form, the CDR3 reads TGTGCCAGCAGCTTAGCAAGGGGCGAGAACACTGAAGCTTTCTTT. Its translation is CASSLARGENTEAFF.